The clone carrying this TCR beta chain was counted ten times or more. Its antigen is unidentified. CDR3-region Arm-PCR and iRepertoire HTBI primers produced the TCR beta libraries. Each CDR3 protein gets one entry after TCRdb re-called the multiplex PCR reads with MiXCR. The sample holds approximately 230,000 distinct CDR3 sequences, about 18% seen once. The sample is drawn from a study of regulatory T cells in long-lasting Graves disease. With 4 bases removed from V and 0 bases from J, the gap between germline ends came to 12 bases. The CDR3 runs 15 residues. Germline V lookup: CDR1 LNHDA, CDR2 SQIVND (reference sequence). Study outcomes and limitations: Favored usage of TRBV28, TRBJ1-2 and TRBJ2-5 was recorded in persistent disease.

Time point meaning: newly diagnosed GD, antithyroid drugs for less than 3 months. From PBMCs, RNA was extracted and then used to make the TCR library. The chain has TRBV19 and TRBJ1-1, with D maybe TRBD1 (5 bases). This receptor was obtained from a female donor with Graves disease. Sequenced material: peripheral blood mononuclear cells (PBMCs), taken at new diagnosis, from a patient treated with antithyroid drugs. For the CDR3, the DNA is TGTGCCAGTAGTAGTCAGGGACTCATGAACACTGAAGCTTTCTTT. It specifies CASSSQGLMNTEAFF.